This T cell receptor (beta chain) was obtained from a study of OX40 agonist ivuxolimab in advanced cancers. Across the whole study: Head and neck, renal cell, melanoma or hepatocellular carcinoma were the cancers that dose-escalation patients had. Findings and limits, study-wide: At doses 0.1 to 3.0 mg/kg, CD4+ and CD8+ clones expanded.

Germline values: CDR1 LGHNT, CDR2 FRNRAP. There are 16 residues in the CDR3. The J segment lost 9 bases and the V segment lost 1 base, leaving 9 bases of the junction unmatched. Profiled with immunoSEQ multiplex PCR; TCRdb holds only in-frame clones, not every one. This sample carries tens of thousands of clones, around 90% of them seen once, and the ten largest clones take 0.4% to 0.65%. This clone was recorded only once. Its antigen is not identified. This material consisted of CD4+ or CD8+ T cells sorted from blood, taken in a trial of the OX40 agonist ivuxolimab. The chain is built from TRBV12-5 and TRBJ2-1, with 10 nucleotides matching TRBD1. This sequence was found in an adult with an advanced solid tumor such as melanoma, head and neck, liver or kidney cancer. The CDR3 loop is CASGLGLGDRGGEQFF. Written as DNA, the CDR3 is TGTGCTAGTGGTTTGGGACTTGGGGACAGGGGTGGTGAGCAGTTCTTC.